What follows are 10 T cell receptor beta chains derived from one specimen sequenced in a study of esophageal squamous cell carcinoma under preoperative chemotherapy. Time point denoted: before preoperative PTX-NDP chemotherapy. TCRdb reprocessed the PCR reads with MiXCR, giving one entry per CDR3 protein. The profile shows approximately 30,000 distinct CDR3 sequences, around 50% of them singletons. The sample was collected from a patient given preoperative chemotherapy. These receptors were collected from a human donor with esophageal squamous cell carcinoma. The donor label of this sample is uncertain.

The genes are TRBV6-1 and TRBJ2-3; 7 positions match TRBD2. CDR1 is MNHNS, CDR2 SASEGT, per germline. This CDR3 is built from 13 residues. V shed 6 bases, J shed 12 bases, and the junction held 12 bases outside the gene matches. CDR3 amino acids: CASRGGSQKTQYF. The DNA for the CDR3 is TGTGCCAGCAGGGGCGGGAGCCAGAAGACCCAGTATTTT.

This sequence joins TRBV7-9 and TRBJ2-5; TRBD1 matches 9 bases. The end of the DNA is better explained by TRBJ2-7, so the J call may be wrong. Per germline, CDR1 SEHNR and CDR2 FQNEAQ (reference sequence). The CDR3 is 15 residues long. CDR3 coding DNA: TGTGCCAGCAGCTCCCAGGGACAGGGTAACTACGAGCAGTACTTC. Translation gives CASSSQGQGNYEQYF.

Regarding this clonotype: The junction does not match germline at one end; this may be a read error. The chain uses TRBV7-2 and TRBJ2-4; D is perhaps TRBD1 or TRBD2 (6 bases each). This CDR3 has 16 residues. Germline CDR1 and CDR2: SGHTA and FQGNSA. The CDR3 here is CASSLAGGGAKDIQYF. The CDR3 DNA reads as TGTGCCAGCAGCTTAGCGGGGGGCGGGGCCAAAGACATTCAGTACTTC.

In its sample, this clonotype was seen a few times. J is TRBJ1-6 and V is TRBV6-5, with unresolved D. The CDR3 is 13 residues long. V gave up 2 bases and J gave up 9 bases, with 8 bases separating them. Germline CDR1 is MNHEY and CDR2 is SVGAGI. The CDR3 spells CASSYTVGSPLHF. Written as DNA, the CDR3 is TGTGCCAGCAGTTACACCGTGGGTTCACCCCTCCACTTT.

The table lists this clonotype with a few counts. This chain uses TRBV5-4 with TRBJ1-1, with 9 bases that match TRBD1. Looked up from germline, CDR1 is SGHNT and CDR2 is YYREEE (reference sequence). The CDR3 is 15 amino acids. V shed 0 bases, J shed 1 base, and the junction held 1 base outside the gene matches. CDR3 protein: CASSLADRGNTEAFF. The CDR3 nucleotides read TGTGCCAGCAGCTTGGCGGACAGGGGGAACACTGAAGCTTTCTTT.

Ten or more counts support this clonotype. The chain joins TRBV27 to TRBJ2-7; 12 bases line up with TRBD1. Germline CDR1 reads MNHEY; CDR2 reads SMNVEV (reference sequence). The CDR3 extends over 15 amino acids. V gave up 4 bases and J gave up 5 bases; unmatched junction bases: 6. This CDR3 is CASSSPGQGAHEQYF. The CDR3 bases are TGTGCCAGCAGTTCGCCGGGACAGGGGGCCCACGAGCAGTACTTC.

Points on this clonotype: Because it lacks the conserved phenylalanine or tryptophan at the end, this CDR3 is likely a read error. Because the CDR3's place on the DNA is in doubt, the DNA is left out and the CDR3 is given as listed by TCRdb. This chain joins TRBV12-3 or TRBV12-4 and TRBJ1-1. From its first to its last residue, the CDR3 has 21 amino acids. The CDR3 loop reads CASSSQTEPGLAGVMSSSSGQ.

For this clonotype: An end of the junction differs from the germline gene, which may be a read error. CDR3 in amino acids: CASSNTMGPGATDTQYF. The DNA for the CDR3 is TGTGCCAGCAGCAATACGATGGGGCCGGGAGCGACAGATACGCAGTACTTT. V is TRBV7-2 and J is TRBJ2-3; D may be TRBD2 (6 bases). Germline V CDR1 and CDR2: SGHTA, FQGNSA. CDR3 length: 17 residues.

This clonotype has a count of ten or more. The gene calls are TRBV7-9 and TRBJ2-3; possibly TRBD2 for D (6 bases). Germline values: CDR1 SEHNR, CDR2 FQNEAQ (reference sequence). V gave up 5 bases and J gave up 6 bases, with 12 bases separating them. The CDR3 totals 13 residues. CDR3 sequence reads: CASSRLVGDTQYF. The CDR3 DNA reads as TGTGCCAGCAGCCGACTAGTTGGGGATACGCAGTATTTT.

This clonotype has only a few counts. The rearrangement links TRBV25-1 to TRBJ1-2; D not resolved. Between the trimmed V and J ends, which lost 2 bases and 7 bases, there was a span of 14 bases. The CDR3 loop spans 14 amino acids. The V gene's germline CDR1 is MGHDK and CDR2 SYGVNS. DNA for the CDR3: TGTGCCAGCAGTGAACGGGAGCTTCACTCTGGCTACACCTTC. Its protein is CASSERELHSGYTF.